This T cell receptor (beta chain) was captured by sequencing in a study of cytomegalovirus exposure and HLA in healthy donors. This clone has just a few counts. Other DNA sequences in this specimen translate into the identical CDR3. V lost 4 bases to trimming and J lost 8 bases; unmatched junction nucleotides: 13. The CDR3 is 16 amino acids. Germline CDR1 is SGHNT and CDR2 is YYREEE (reference sequence). PCR primers comprised 60 Vbeta and 13 Jbeta primers. Clones were sequenced by immunoSEQ multiplex PCR, and TCRdb holds only the in-frame ones, with some missing. The repertoire has 90,000 to 120,000 clones, around 70% of them found once; the top ten carry about a tenth.

This TCR derives from a middle-aged man in good health and CMV-seropositive. The chain couples TRBV5-4 to TRBJ2-1; 9 bases agree with TRBD2. The specimen was PBMCs. The CDR3, as DNA: TGTGCCAGCAGCGTCCTCCCTAGCGGGATGGGTGATGAGCAGTTCTTC. This translates into CASSVLPSGMGDEQFF.